These 8 T cell receptor beta chains originate from one sample sequenced in a study of long-term antiretroviral therapy in people with HIV. The assay, immunoSEQ v3.0, was run at survey level. Clones were sequenced by immunoSEQ multiplex PCR, and TCRdb holds only the in-frame ones, with some missing. Of about 35,000 clones listed, 80% to 90% are singletons. The source material was unsorted PBMCs, sampled 2.2 years after starting antiretroviral therapy. These receptor sequences come from a man aged 18 to 35 with HIV.

The chain joins TRBV15 to TRBJ2-3; 8 bases line up with TRBD2. The V gene's germline CDR1 is LNHNV and CDR2 YYDKDF (reference sequence). CDR3 length equals 18 residues. V lost 0 bases and J lost 8; bases outside the gene matches: 16. The CDR3 reads CATSREGTGGPGLGTQYF. CDR3 nucleotides: TGTGCCACCAGCAGAGAAGGGACGGGAGGGCCGGGACTGGGTACGCAGTATTTT.

The V gene is TRBV28, the J gene TRBJ2-5; no clear D gene. Trimming took 6 bases from V and 5 from J, leaving 13 bases between them. The CDR3 loop spans 13 amino acids. Germline assignment: CDR1 MDHEN and CDR2 SYDVKM. As DNA, the CDR3 is TGTGCCAGCAGCCCAATATCTGGGGAGACCCAGTACTTC. The encoded protein is CASSPISGETQYF.

This chain joins TRBV7-2 and TRBJ2-7; 16 positions agree with TRBD2. The germline V gene has CDR1 SGHTA and CDR2 FQGNSA. CDR3 size: 18 residues. V lost 5 bases, J lost 2 bases, and 9 bases stayed unmatched. This CDR3 reads CASSAGTSGRASPYEQYF. CDR3 nucleotides: TGTGCCAGCAGCGCCGGGACTAGCGGGAGGGCCAGCCCCTACGAGCAGTACTTC. The entire variable domain, with the rest obtained from reference TRBV7-2 and TRBJ2-7, is as follows: GAGVSQSPSNKVTEKGKDVELRCDPISGHTALYWYRQSLGQGLEFLIYFQGNSAPDKSGLPSDRFSAERTGGSVSTLTIQRTQQEDSAVYLCASSAGTSGRASPYEQYFGPGTRLTVT.

The chain is built from TRBV7-8 and TRBJ1-3; possibly TRBD1 for D (6 bases). V lost 3 bases and J lost 0, with 15 bases in between. The CDR3 runs to 17 residues. Germline-derived CDR1 and CDR2 are SGHVS and FQNEAQ. The DNA for the CDR3 is TGTGCCAGCAGCTTCCAGACAGGCCGCCTCTCTGGAAACACCATATATTTT. Translating it yields CASSFQTGRLSGNTIYF. Full variable domain (missing parts from reference TRBV7-8 and TRBJ1-3): GAGVSQSPRYKVAKRGQDVALRCDPISGHVSLFWYQQALGQGPEFLTYFQNEAQLDKSGLPSDRFFAERPEGSVSTLKIQRTQQEDSAVYLCASSFQTGRLSGNTIYFGEGSWLTVV.

This clone was counted a single time. The chain uses TRBV5-1 and TRBJ1-6, with D tentatively TRBD1 (5 bases). V lost 2 bases to trimming and J lost 6 bases, with 12 bases between them. CDR3 length: 15 amino acids. From germline, CDR1 is SGHRS and CDR2 YFSETQ. The CDR3 bases are TGCGCCAGCAGCTTTGAACGGGGGACTAATTCACCCCTCCACTTT. Translated, it gives CASSFERGTNSPLHF. Full variable domain (outside the CDR3, taken from reference TRBV5-1 and TRBJ1-6): KAGVTQTPRYLIKTRGQQVTLSCSPISGHRSVSWYQQTPGQGLQFLFEYFSETQRNKGNFPGRFSGRQFSNSRSEMNVSTLELGDSALYLCASSFERGTNSPLHFGNGTRLTVT.

This clone was found once. The V gene is TRBV9, the J gene TRBJ2-7, with a possible D match to TRBD2 (6 bases). The germline V gene has CDR1 SGDLS and CDR2 YYNGEE. This CDR3 contains 14 residues. With 0 bases removed from V and 5 bases from J, the gap between germline ends came to 12 bases. The CDR3 sequence is CASSVGGRKHEQYF. The CDR3 DNA reads TGTGCCAGCAGCGTAGGTGGGAGGAAACACGAGCAGTACTTC.

This chain joins TRBV5-5 and TRBJ1-6; maybe TRBD1 (6 bases). The CDR3 sequence is 15 residues long. From germline, CDR1 is SGHKS and CDR2 YYEKEE (reference sequence). Trimming stripped 3 bases from V and 7 bases from J, with 14 bases between. This CDR3 reads CASSSTGQGNSPLHF. CDR3 DNA sequence: TGTGCCAGCAGCTCGACGGGGCAGGGGAATTCACCCCTCCACTTT. Using reference TRBV5-5 and TRBJ1-6 for the parts outside the CDR3, the full variable domain is DAGVTQSPTHLIKTRGQQVTLRCSPISGHKSVSWYQQVLGQGPQFIFQYYEKEERGRGNFPDRFSARQFPNYSSELNVNALLLGDSALYLCASSSTGQGNSPLHFGNGTRLTVT.

The chain couples TRBV6-5 to TRBJ1-2; D uncertain. V was pared by 2 bases and J by 4 bases, with 11 bases between. CDR3 size: 14 residues. Germline lookup yields CDR1 MNHEY and CDR2 SVGAGI. The chain's CDR3 is CASSYSRLGYGYTF. The CDR3 bases are TGTGCCAGCAGTTACAGCAGGCTGGGCTATGGCTACACCTTC.